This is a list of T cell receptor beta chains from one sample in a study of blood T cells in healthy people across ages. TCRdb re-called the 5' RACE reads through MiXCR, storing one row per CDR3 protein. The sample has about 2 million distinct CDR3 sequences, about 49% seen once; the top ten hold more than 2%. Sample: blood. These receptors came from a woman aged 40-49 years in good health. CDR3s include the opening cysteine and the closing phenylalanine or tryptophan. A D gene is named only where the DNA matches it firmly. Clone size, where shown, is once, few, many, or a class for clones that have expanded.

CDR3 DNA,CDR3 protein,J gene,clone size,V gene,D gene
TGTGCCAGCAGCGTAGGCCCAGGGGCAGCTGGAAACACCATATATTTT,CASSVGPGAAGNTIYF,TRBJ1-3,NA,TRBV9,NA
TGTGCCAGCTGGACAGTCATCAGCTCCTACAATGAGCAGTTCTTC,CASWTVISSYNEQFF,TRBJ2-1,few,TRBV6-2/TRBV6-3,NA
TGCAGTGCTCATCAAGCGGGACTCCCAAATGAAAAACTGTTTTTT,CSAHQAGLPNEKLFF,TRBJ1-4,NA,TRBV20-1,NA
TGCGCCAGCAGCAGCGAAGGATGGAATACGCAGTATTTT,CASSSEGWNTQYF,TRBJ2-3,NA,TRBV4-3,NA
TGCGCCAGCAGCCCACTAGCGATGGGCAGCTCCTACAATGAGCAGTTCTTC,CASSPLAMGSSYNEQFF,TRBJ2-1,once,TRBV4-3,TRBD2
TGTGCCAGCAGTTACCGGCAGCTAGATACGCAGTATTTT,CASSYRQLDTQYF,TRBJ2-3,NA,TRBV6-2/TRBV6-3,NA
TGTGCCAGCAGTTACTCGATACAGGGAGGGACCAAAAACATTCAGTACTTC,CASSYSIQGGTKNIQYF,TRBJ2-4,NA,TRBV6-2/TRBV6-3,NA
TGTGCCAGCAGCTTGGCGCCGGGACAGGGGTTGAGTGAAAAACTGTTTTTT,CASSLAPGQGLSEKLFF,TRBJ1-4,NA,TRBV7-2,TRBD1
TGTGCCAGCAGCTCTCCTGGAGAGGGGGCCCCGGGGCTGTTTTTT,CASSSPGEGAPGLFF,TRBJ2-2,NA,TRBV7-3,TRBD1
TGTGCCAGCAGTTTATCGACGGGAGGCCCTAATTCACCCCTCCACTTT,CASSLSTGGPNSPLHF,TRBJ1-6,NA,TRBV27,NA
TGCGCCAGCAGCTGGCTAGTAGAAGGGTCTGAAGCTTTCTTT,CASSWLVEGSEAFF,TRBJ1-1,NA,TRBV5-1,NA
TGTGCCACCAGCACGCTAGCGGGGGCCTACAATGAGCAGTTCTTC,CATSTLAGAYNEQFF,TRBJ2-1,once,TRBV15,TRBD2
TGTGCCAGCAGCCAAGACGGGAGACAGGCGATCTCCTACGAGCAGTACTTC,CASSQDGRQAISYEQYF,TRBJ2-7,NA,TRBV14,NA
TGTGCCAGCATGCCCCTGGCACAGGGCTTCTACGAGCAGTACTTC,CASMPLAQGFYEQYF,TRBJ2-7,NA,TRBV11-2,NA
TGCAGTGCTACCCGGTCTACAGGGCTTACCTACGAGCAGTACTTC,CSATRSTGLTYEQYF,TRBJ2-7,NA,TRBV20-1,NA
TGTGCCAGCAGCCGGACTAGCGGGGGGGCCGTGCATGAGCAGTTCTTC,CASSRTSGGAVHEQFF,TRBJ2-1,few,TRBV4-2,TRBD2
TGTGCCAGCAGTGAGCGGACCGGGGAGCTGTTTTTT,CASSERTGELFF,TRBJ2-2,few,TRBV28,NA
TGTGCCAGCAGTTACCCACAGGGGAGCAATCAGCCCCAGCATTTT,CASSYPQGSNQPQHF,TRBJ1-5,few,TRBV6-6,TRBD1
TGTGCCAGCAGCATCCGAACGGGGACAGGGGGCACAGATACGCAGTATTTT,CASSIRTGTGGTDTQYF,TRBJ2-3,NA,TRBV7-2,TRBD1
TGTGCCAGTAGTGCCCTGACTAGCGGCACGCTTCCAAACCAAGAGACCCAGTACTTC,CASSALTSGTLPNQETQYF,TRBJ2-5,NA,TRBV19,TRBD2
TGCAGCGTTGAAGTCCGGGGAGCTTCCTATGGCTACACCTTC,CSVEVRGASYGYTF,TRBJ1-2,few,TRBV29-1,NA
TGCAGTGCTAGAGATCCTTACTGGGGCAGCCGAATCACAGATACGCAGTATTTT,CSARDPYWGSRITDTQYF,TRBJ2-3,NA,TRBV20-1,NA
TGTGCCAGCAGCGTAGCGGCGGAGCGGCCTCTCACAGATACGCAGTATTTT,CASSVAAERPLTDTQYF,TRBJ2-3,NA,TRBV9,NA
TGTGCCAGCAGCTTAGTTCACAGGACCCCCACAGATACGCAGTATTTT,CASSLVHRTPTDTQYF,TRBJ2-3,NA,TRBV7-2,NA
TGTGCCAGCAGCCCAGGGGCCGCTGGCTACACCTTC,CASSPGAAGYTF,TRBJ1-2,few,TRBV12-3/TRBV12-4,NA
TGTGCCAGCAGATCAACAGGGGCTGGGGCCAACGTCCTGACTTTC,CASRSTGAGANVLTF,TRBJ2-6,NA,TRBV2,TRBD1